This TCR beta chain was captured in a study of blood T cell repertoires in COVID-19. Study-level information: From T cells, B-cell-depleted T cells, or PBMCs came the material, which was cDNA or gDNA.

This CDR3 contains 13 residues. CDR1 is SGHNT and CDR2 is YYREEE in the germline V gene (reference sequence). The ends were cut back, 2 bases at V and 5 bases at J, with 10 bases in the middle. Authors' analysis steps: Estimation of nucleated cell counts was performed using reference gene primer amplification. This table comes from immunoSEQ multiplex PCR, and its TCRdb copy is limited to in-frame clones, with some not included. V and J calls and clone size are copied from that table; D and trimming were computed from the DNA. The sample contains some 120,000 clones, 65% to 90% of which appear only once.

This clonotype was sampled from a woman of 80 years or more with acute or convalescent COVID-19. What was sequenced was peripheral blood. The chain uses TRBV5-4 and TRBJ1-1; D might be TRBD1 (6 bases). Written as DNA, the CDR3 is TGTGCCAGCAGCTTAGTCCAGGGGACTGAAGCTTTCTTT. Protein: CASSLVQGTEAFF.